This TCR beta chain derives from a study of blood T cells in healthy people across ages. Next came a second PCR, run for roughly 6 to 11 cycles, which used a sample-barcoded 5' primer along with a J-beta primer mix. One entry per CDR3 protein, called by TCRdb with MiXCR from the 5' RACE reads. The table records 1.5 million or so distinct CDR3 sequences, 40% to 45% of them present only once. The germline V gene encodes CDR1 MNHEY and CDR2 SMNVEV (reference sequence). The CDR3 sequence is 14 residues long. Trimming took 4 bases from V and 8 from J; bases not matched to a gene: 4. Total RNA was isolated from each sample in quantities of at least 5 micrograms.

The chain has TRBV27 and TRBJ1-6; 8 bases are a match to TRBD1. This clonotype originated in a woman aged 18-29 years in good health. The sequenced sample consisted of blood. CDR3 sequence reads: CASSWTGNDSPLHF. As DNA, the CDR3 is TGTGCCAGCAGTTGGACAGGGAATGATTCACCCCTCCACTTT.